What follows describes a single TCR beta chain. Its antigen is undetermined. Germline-derived CDR1 and CDR2 are SGHRS and YFSETQ. Deletions cut 1 base from V and 6 bases from J, with 10 bases between. The length of the CDR3 is 14 residues. The data were obtained in a study of OX40 agonist ivuxolimab in advanced cancers. The overall study: An anti-OX40 (CD134) antibody with agonistic activity, ivuxolimab, was administered to patients. Patients receiving dose escalation had hepatocellular carcinoma, melanoma, renal cell or head and neck cancer. Patients received intravenous ivuxolimab every 2 weeks at 0.01 to 10 mg/kg. Study-wide points: Researchers did not determine the expanded peripheral T cells' antigen specificity.

Sequencing used immunoSEQ multiplex PCR; TCRdb keeps in-frame clones, though not all of them. The sample includes 50,000 to 65,000 clones, around 85% seen only once; the top ten take 0.7% to 0.9%. The sequence was obtained from an adult with an advanced solid tumor such as melanoma, head and neck, liver or kidney cancer. The starting material was CD4+ or CD8+ T cells sorted from blood, obtained in a trial of the OX40 agonist ivuxolimab. The rearrangement uses TRBV5-1 and TRBJ2-2; tentative D call: TRBD2 (6 bases). The chain's CDR3 is CASSLNGGAGELFF. For the CDR3, the DNA is TGCGCCAGCAGCTTGAATGGAGGGGCCGGGGAGCTGTTTTTT.